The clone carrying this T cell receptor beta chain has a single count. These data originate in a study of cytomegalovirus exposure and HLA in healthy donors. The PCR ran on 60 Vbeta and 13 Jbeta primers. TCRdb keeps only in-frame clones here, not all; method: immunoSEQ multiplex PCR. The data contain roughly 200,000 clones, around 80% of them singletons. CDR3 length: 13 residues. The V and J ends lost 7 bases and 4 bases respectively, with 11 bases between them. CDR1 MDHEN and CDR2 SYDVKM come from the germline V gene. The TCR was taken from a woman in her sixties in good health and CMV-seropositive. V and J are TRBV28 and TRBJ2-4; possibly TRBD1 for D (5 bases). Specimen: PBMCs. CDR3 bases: TGTGCCAGCACTCTTGACAGAAAAAACATTCAGTACTTC. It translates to CASTLDRKNIQYF.